The entry that follows covers one TCR beta chain sequence. All donors were healthy HIV-negative adults lacking recent acute infections or vaccinations. Each sample came from a Caucasian adult donor living in Nashville, Tennessee. The study used about 90 million PBMCs per unsorted sample for genomic DNA. The sample originates from a study of shared clonotypes between healthy human individuals. Genomic DNA (from each subset) was split evenly across several immunoSEQ plates. Generated by immunoSEQ multiplex PCR, the TCRdb table keeps only in-frame clones and is missing some. The sample shows 400,000 to 600,000 clones, about four fifths of them seen only once. The CDR3 loop spans 13 amino acids. V was shortened by 4 bases and J by 6 bases, with 13 bases between the two germline ends. Germline V gene sequence: CDR1 SGHNT, CDR2 YYREEE (reference sequence).

Material: PBMCs. The origin of this receptor is a woman aged 40 to 50 in good health. Some clones in this sample may be carry-over from other donors' samples. The rearrangement links TRBV5-4 to TRBJ1-1; D gene ambiguous. DNA of the CDR3: TGTGCCAGCAGCCGAACAAGGGAAGCTGAAGCTTTCTTT. Translated, it gives CASSRTREAEAFF.